What follows are 6 T cell receptor beta chains derived from one specimen sequenced in a study of regulatory dendritic cells for organ transplantation. Sequenced by immunoSEQ multiplex PCR; TCRdb stores in-frame clones only, minus some. In the table there are some 40,000 clones, approximately 90% of which are singletons. Sequenced: naive CD8+ T cells from blood. Subset given: CD45RA+ naive T cells. Receptors were obtained from a human donor in good health.

This chain joins TRBV9 and TRBJ2-7; weak D call: TRBD2 (6 bases). Looked up from germline, CDR1 is SGDLS and CDR2 is YYNGEE. Trimming shortened V by 1 base and J by 2 bases, and 13 bases separated the two germline ends. The CDR3 is made up of 15 amino acids. This chain's CDR3 is CASSVNSGHTYEQYF. CDR3 bases: TGTGCCAGCAGCGTAAATAGCGGTCATACCTACGAGCAGTACTTC.

The rearrangement joins TRBV19 to TRBJ1-2; no reliable D call. The V and J ends lost 5 bases and 3 bases respectively, with 7 bases between them. The CDR3 runs to 12 residues. Germline V lookup: CDR1 LNHDA, CDR2 SQIVND (reference sequence). CDR3 loop: CASSRQDYGYTF. Here the CDR3 DNA reads TGTGCCAGTAGTCGCCAGGACTATGGCTACACCTTC.

This chain connects TRBV12-5 to TRBJ2-7; perhaps TRBD2 as D (6 bases). V was shortened by 1 base and J by 2 bases, with 12 bases between the two germline ends. Germline V gene data show CDR1 as LGHNT and CDR2 as FRNRAP. The CDR3 covers 15 residues. CDR3 DNA sequence: TGTGCTAGTGGTTTGGCCCGAGCGGGTACCTACGAGCAGTACTTC. Residues: CASGLARAGTYEQYF.

The chain has TRBV4-1 and TRBJ2-3; no firm D call. Germline values: CDR1 MGHRA, CDR2 YSYEKL. The CDR3 contains 14 residues. V lost 5 bases and J lost 0, with 9 bases in between. The CDR3 DNA sequence: TGCGCCAGCAGCTATGTTGGTAGCACAGATACGCAGTATTTT. Translating it yields CASSYVGSTDTQYF.

The chain uses TRBV6-5 and TRBJ2-7; 10 nucleotides match TRBD1. Germline V lookup: CDR1 MNHEY, CDR2 SVGAGI. The CDR3 runs 14 residues. V trimming: 5 bases; J trimming: 1 base; junction bases outside the gene matches: 2. The CDR3 coding sequence is TGTGCCAGCAGTCCGGGACAGGGGTCCTACGAGCAGTACTTC. The encoded protein is CASSPGQGSYEQYF.

This rearrangement joins TRBV7-3 to TRBJ2-1; 8 bases line up with TRBD2. CDR1 is SGHTA, CDR2 FQGTGA, per germline. The CDR3 covers 17 residues. V shed 2 bases, J shed 7 bases, and the junction held 13 bases outside the gene matches. The CDR3 region is CASSLRSGGQFGNEQFF. In nucleotides, the CDR3 is TGTGCCAGCAGCTTACGCTCGGGGGGGCAATTTGGTAATGAGCAGTTCTTC.